Following are 13 T cell receptor beta chains from one sample sequenced in a study of long-term antiretroviral therapy in people with HIV. Sequencing relied on immunoSEQ assay v3.0, run at survey level. Measured with immunoSEQ multiplex PCR; TCRdb has only the in-frame clones, and not every one. Here the sample spans 30,000 to 40,000 clones, around four fifths being singletons. The sequencing used unsorted PBMCs, collected 0.4 years before starting antiretroviral therapy. The receptors were sampled from a man aged 18 to 30 with HIV.

The rearrangement joins TRBV4-2 to TRBJ2-3, with 7 nucleotides matching TRBD2. Trimming cost V 0 bases and J 4 bases; bases outside gene matches: 4. The CDR3 runs to 15 residues. Germline CDR1 and CDR2: LGHNA and YNFKEQ. Written as DNA, the CDR3 is TGTGCCAGCAGCCAAGAGGGCCTAGCGGCAGATACGCAGTATTTT. This encodes CASSQEGLAADTQYF.

This clone was seen once. The chain combines TRBV30 with TRBJ2-7; D possibly corresponds to TRBD2 (6 bases). With 0 bases removed from V and 4 bases from J, the gap between germline ends came to 22 bases. This CDR3 is 17 amino acids long. CDR1 and CDR2 (germline): GTSNPN, SVGIG (reference sequence). CDR3 loop: CAWSVLSGVLPQYEQYF. The CDR3 DNA follows: TGTGCCTGGAGTGTACTATCGGGAGTTCTCCCCCAATACGAGCAGTACTTC.

The chain has TRBV5-6 and TRBJ1-1; D perhaps matches TRBD1 (5 bases). The V gene lost 2 bases and the J gene lost 0 bases, with 11 bases spanning the gap. The V gene's germline CDR1 is SGHDT and CDR2 YYEEEE. The CDR3 is made up of 15 amino acids. The CDR3 is CASSFGATLNTEAFF. CDR3 nucleotides: TGTGCCAGCAGCTTCGGGGCAACCTTGAACACTGAAGCTTTCTTT. The complete variable domain, with remaining parts taken from reference TRBV5-6 and TRBJ1-1, reads DAGVTQSPTHLIKTRGQQVTLRCSPKSGHDTVSWYQQALGQGPQFIFQYYEEEERQRGNFPDRFSGHQFPNYSSELNVNALLLGDSALYLCASSFGATLNTEAFFGQGTRLTVV.

V gene TRBV29-1 combines with J gene TRBJ2-2; 8 bases line up with TRBD1. The CDR3 has 14 residues. The germline V gene encodes CDR1 SQVTM and CDR2 ANQGSEA. V was clipped by 6 bases and J by 6 bases; unmatched bases: 9. This chain's CDR3 is CSVMDRVGAGELFF. CDR3 nucleotide sequence: TGCAGCGTCATGGACAGGGTAGGCGCCGGGGAGCTGTTTTTT.

The J gene is TRBJ2-1, the V gene TRBV4-3, with D hard to call. The V gene lost 4 bases and the J gene lost 10 bases, with 20 bases spanning the gap. This CDR3 spans 15 amino acids. Germline CDR1 and CDR2: LGHNA and YSLEER. Here the CDR3 reads CASSLEAVYAWEQFF. The CDR3 nucleotides are TGCGCCAGCAGCCTCGAGGCCGTATACGCGTGGGAGCAGTTCTTC.

V gene TRBV15 combines with J gene TRBJ1-4; tentative D call: TRBD1 (5 bases). The germline V gene encodes CDR1 LNHNV and CDR2 YYDKDF (reference sequence). The CDR3 runs to 13 residues. Trimming removed 4 bases from V and 7 bases from J, with 10 bases in between. The DNA of the CDR3 is TGTGCCACCAGCACAGCGAGGGGTGAAAAACTGTTTTTT. Its protein is CATSTARGEKLFF.

The rearrangement uses TRBV18 and TRBJ2-5; D not resolved. Germline lookup yields CDR1 KGHSH and CDR2 LQKENI. This CDR3 has 13 amino acids. V was cut by 2 bases and J by 6 bases, with 10 bases left in between. CDR3 region: CASSPAQEKTQYF. DNA of the CDR3: TGTGCCAGCTCACCAGCTCAGGAAAAGACCCAGTACTTC.

The chain combines TRBV5-1 with TRBJ1-1; D is possibly TRBD1 (5 bases). The CDR3 covers 14 residues. The V end was cut by 7 bases, the J end by 0 bases, with 13 bases between. Germline CDR1 SGHRS, CDR2 YFSETQ. The CDR3 DNA follows: TGCGCCAGCTACCTGGGGGGGATGAACACTGAAGCTTTCTTT. Amino acids: CASYLGGMNTEAFF.

V and J are TRBV2 and TRBJ1-4, with D possibly TRBD1 on 5 matching bases. Deletions cut 1 base from V and 6 bases from J, with 6 bases between. Germline V gene data show CDR1 as SNHLY and CDR2 as FYNNEI. The CDR3 runs 13 residues. CDR3 region: CASSEEGHEKLFF. DNA of the CDR3: TGTGCCAGCAGTGAAGAGGGACATGAAAAACTGTTTTTT.

The rearrangement joins TRBV7-5 to TRBJ1-6; TRBD1 reflects the table's D call only, with no check against the DNA. TRBV7-5 corresponds to a pseudogene. This CDR3 has 17 amino acids. The DNA of the CDR3 is TGTGCCAGAAGCTCCGCTCTTACGGACAGGGTTAATTCACCCCTCCACTTT. Protein sequence: CARSSALTDRVNSPLHF.

The chain links TRBV6-5 to TRBJ1-2; D not resolved. The CDR3 covers 13 residues. With 6 bases removed from V and 6 bases from J, the gap between germline ends came to 14 bases. Germline CDR1 is MNHEY and CDR2 is SVGAGI. The CDR3 is CASRAAKADGYTF. For the CDR3, the DNA is TGTGCCAGCAGGGCCGCGAAGGCAGATGGCTACACCTTC.

This clone occurred a few times. The V gene is TRBV27, the J gene TRBJ2-7; 12 bases are a match to TRBD2. This CDR3 spans 15 amino acids. V lost 5 bases and J lost 7; bases outside the gene matches: 9. Germline CDR1 reads MNHEY; CDR2 reads SMNVEV (reference sequence). The CDR3 DNA sequence: TGTGCCAGCAGTGGGGGGACTAGCGGGCGACATGAGCAGTACTTC. Amino acid sequence: CASSGGTSGRHEQYF.

This clone was recorded only once. V is TRBV7-9 and J is TRBJ2-7, with D possibly being TRBD1 or TRBD2 (5 bases each). The CDR3 covers 16 residues. Germline CDR1 and CDR2: SEHNR and FQNEAQ (reference sequence). Trimming took 5 bases from V and 0 from J, leaving 17 bases between them. The CDR3 sequence is CASSPPSGRSSYEQYF. CDR3 coding DNA: TGTGCCAGCAGCCCCCCATCGGGGCGAAGCTCCTACGAGCAGTACTTC.